This T cell receptor beta chain was obtained from a study of blood T cell repertoires in COVID-19. Study-level information: Some COVID-19 samples were acute and others convalescent; all came from the United States, Italy and Spain. Sources were T cells, B-cell-depleted T cells, or PBMCs; the material itself was cDNA or gDNA.

Germline lookup yields CDR1 SGHNT and CDR2 YENEEA. The germline V and J ends were trimmed by 1 base and 10 bases, with 14 bases remaining between them. The CDR3 has 13 amino acids. Authors' processing steps: Reference gene primer amplification gave nucleated cell count estimates. The method was immunoSEQ multiplex PCR; TCRdb's version includes in-frame clones alone and lacks a portion of them. That table gives V, J and clone size, and the DNA gave D and trimming. The repertoire holds roughly 24,000 clones, with around 83% as singletons. Sequenced input: peripheral blood. The clonotype comes from a man between 70 and 80 years old with acute or convalescent COVID-19. The V gene is TRBV11-3, the J gene TRBJ2-7, with D uncertain. As DNA, the CDR3 is TGTGCCAGCAGCTTAGGGGCAGACGGATCCCAGTACTTC. Translated: CASSLGADGSQYF.